The next 17 T cell receptor beta chains were all read from a single sample in a study of blood T cell repertoires in COVID-19. Produced via immunoSEQ multiplex PCR; TCRdb's table is partial and in-frame only. Of approximately 94,000 clones listed, about 85% are singletons. Specimen: peripheral blood. The receptors were gathered from a man in his forties or fifties with active or convalescent COVID-19.

The CDR3 nucleotides are TGTGCCAGCAGCCAACAGGGTTATGAAAAACTGTTTTTT. Translation: CASSQQGYEKLFF. The genes are TRBV5-4 and TRBJ1-4; TRBD1 might be the D (6 bases). The ends were cut back, 4 bases at V and 6 bases at J, with 10 bases in the middle. There are 13 residues in the CDR3. Germline V lookup: CDR1 SGHNT, CDR2 YYREEE (reference sequence).

This clone was found once. V usage is TRBV5-4 and J usage is TRBJ2-3; 9 bases fit TRBD2. CDR3 length: 15 residues. With 2 bases clipped from V and 5 bases from J, the junction kept 6 bases outside the gene matches. Germline values: CDR1 SGHNT, CDR2 YYREEE (reference sequence). In DNA, the CDR3 is TGTGCCAGCAGCTTAAGGCGGGAGGGCGGAGATACGCAGTATTTT. Its translation: CASSLRREGGDTQYF.

The chain links TRBV29-1 to TRBJ2-3, with TRBD1 as a possible D gene (5 bases). The germline gives CDR1 SQVTM, CDR2 ANQGSEA. V was cut by 7 bases and J by 2 bases, with 7 bases left in between. The CDR3 is made up of 11 amino acids. The CDR3 sequence: CSGRDTDTQYF. Here the CDR3 DNA reads TGCAGCGGCAGGGACACAGATACGCAGTATTTT.

This rearrangement joins TRBV11-3 to TRBJ2-7; D possibly corresponds to TRBD2 (5 bases). The CDR3 is made up of 14 amino acids. Trimming left V 8 bases short and J 2 bases short, with 16 bases between. Germline CDR1 reads SGHNT; CDR2 reads YENEEA. In DNA, the CDR3 is TGTGCCAGCGGGTTTCGCGGGCAACCCTACGAGCAGTACTTC. Protein: CASGFRGQPYEQYF.

The V call is TRBV11-2, the J call TRBJ1-3; D remains unclear. Germline CDR1 and CDR2: SGHAT and FQNNGV. Trimming stripped 2 bases from V and 0 bases from J, with 8 bases between. This CDR3 spans 15 amino acids. As DNA, the CDR3 is TGTGCCAGCAGCTTAAGCGGAAGCTCTGGAAACACCATATATTTT. It codes for CASSLSGSSGNTIYF.

This rearrangement joins TRBV7-3 to TRBJ2-7; a possible D gene is TRBD2 (6 bases). The V gene lost 0 bases and the J gene lost 3 bases, with 12 bases spanning the gap. Looked up from germline, CDR1 is SGHTA and CDR2 is FQGTGA. This CDR3 spans 15 amino acids. The CDR3: CASSLTGSSDYEQYF. DNA of the CDR3: TGTGCCAGCAGCTTAACTGGGTCTAGCGACTACGAGCAGTACTTC. Full variable domain (rest looked up from reference TRBV7-3 and TRBJ2-7): GAGVSQTPSNKVTEKGKYVELRCDPISGHTALYWYRQSLGQGPEFLIYFQGTGAADDSGLPNDRFFAVRPEGSVSTLKIQRTERGDSAVYLCASSLTGSSDYEQYFGPGTRLTVT.

This chain connects TRBV7-8 to TRBJ2-7; D possibly corresponds to TRBD2 (5 bases). Looked up from germline, CDR1 is SGHVS and CDR2 is FQNEAQ. With 5 bases removed from V and 1 base from J, the gap between germline ends came to 12 bases. The CDR3 is 14 residues long. CDR3 region: CASSVETMSYEQYF. The CDR3 bases are TGTGCCAGCAGCGTTGAGACTATGTCCTACGAGCAGTACTTC.

The V gene is TRBV10-3, the J gene TRBJ2-1; the match to TRBD2 covers 8 bases. This CDR3 contains 14 residues. Germline V gene sequence: CDR1 ENHRY, CDR2 SYGVKD. The J segment lost 8 bases and the V segment lost 2 bases, leaving 5 bases of the junction unmatched. CDR3 DNA: TGTGCCATCAGTGAGCCGGGGACTAGGTATGAGCAGTTCTTC. Protein: CAISEPGTRYEQFF.

Notes on this clone: Other nucleotide sequences from this sample produce the same CDR3. This chain uses TRBV19 with TRBJ2-7; possible D gene TRBD2, 5 bases. CDR1 is LNHDA, CDR2 SQIVND, per germline (reference sequence). This CDR3 comprises 12 residues. Trimming took off 0 bases at V and 7 bases at J, with 7 bases between the two ends. The CDR3 DNA is TGTGCCAGTAGTATAGACCGAGGGGAGCAGTACTTC. Its protein is CASSIDRGEQYF.

V usage is TRBV5-1 and J usage is TRBJ1-3, with D possibly matching TRBD1 (6 bases). There are 15 residues in the CDR3. Germline-derived CDR1 and CDR2 are SGHRS and YFSETQ. With 3 bases removed from V and 8 bases from J, the gap between germline ends came to 18 bases. In DNA form, the CDR3 reads TGCGCCAGCAGCTGGGGCGGCAGGGGAATACACACCATATATTTT. This encodes CASSWGGRGIHTIYF.

V usage is TRBV25-1 and J usage is TRBJ1-4; D might be TRBD1 (6 bases). The germline V gene has CDR1 MGHDK and CDR2 SYGVNS. The CDR3 consists of 14 residues. V was pared by 11 bases and J by 4 bases, with 17 bases between. As DNA, the CDR3 is TGTGCCCCGCCCGGGGGGGGCCTTAATGAAAAACTGTTTTTT. The encoded protein is CAPPGGGLNEKLFF.

V gene TRBV27 combines with J gene TRBJ2-7; TRBD2 matches 11 bases. The V and J ends lost 6 bases and 1 base, in that order; junction bases with no gene match: 5. The CDR3 contains 15 residues. Germline V CDR1 and CDR2: MNHEY, SMNVEV (reference sequence). The CDR3 bases are TGTGCCAGCAGCTATGGACTAGCGGGTTCCTACGAGCAGTACTTC. Its translation: CASSYGLAGSYEQYF.

The V call is TRBV11-2, the J call TRBJ1-1, with 10 bases lining up with TRBD1. The CDR3 consists of 14 residues. CDR1 is SGHAT and CDR2 is FQNNGV in the germline V gene. V lost 10 bases, J lost 4 bases, and 9 bases stayed unmatched. The CDR3 DNA reads TGTGCCACCAAAAGGGGGACAGGGGTCACTGAAGCTTTCTTT. It is translated as CATKRGTGVTEAFF. Based on the CDR3 plus reference TRBV11-2 and TRBJ1-1, the full variable domain is EAGVAQSPRYKIIEKRQSVAFWCNPISGHATLYWYQQILGQGPKLLIQFQNNGVVDDSQLPKDRFSAERLKGVDSTLKIQPAKLEDSAVYLCATKRGTGVTEAFFGQGTRLTVV.

This clone came up once. This chain uses TRBV30 with TRBJ2-7, with TRBD2 as a possible D gene (5 bases). This CDR3 is 12 amino acids long. Germline CDR1 and CDR2: GTSNPN and SVGIG (reference sequence). V lost 0 bases and J lost 4, with 7 bases in between. Here the CDR3 reads CAWSVSGYEQYF. The CDR3 region has the DNA TGTGCCTGGAGTGTAAGCGGATACGAGCAGTACTTC.

The V and J genes are TRBV11-3 and TRBJ2-7; tentatively, D is TRBD1 (5 bases). The CDR3 spans 16 residues. Looked up from germline, CDR1 is SGHNT and CDR2 is YENEEA. V was pared by 0 bases and J by 5 bases, with 17 bases between. DNA of the CDR3: TGTGCCAGCAGCTTAGAAGGCGCTAACAGGTTCCACGAGCAGTACTTC. It translates to CASSLEGANRFHEQYF.

The chain links TRBV19 to TRBJ2-7; TRBD2 aligns across 16 bases. There are 16 residues in the CDR3. V lost 5 bases to trimming and J lost 6 bases; unmatched junction nucleotides: 7. CDR1 is LNHDA and CDR2 is SQIVND in the germline V gene (reference sequence). The CDR3 sequence: CASSPGTSGRATEQYF. The CDR3 DNA reads as TGTGCCAGTAGTCCGGGGACTAGCGGGAGGGCCACCGAGCAGTACTTC.

This clone has only a few counts. The chain recombines TRBV18 with TRBJ1-4, with D uncertain. The CDR3 runs 13 residues. The germline V and J ends were trimmed by 3 bases and 5 bases, with 7 bases remaining between them. Looked up from germline, CDR1 is KGHSH and CDR2 is LQKENI. CDR3 in amino acids: CASSPRLNEKLFF. CDR3 DNA: TGTGCCAGCTCACCTAGACTGAATGAAAAACTGTTTTTT.